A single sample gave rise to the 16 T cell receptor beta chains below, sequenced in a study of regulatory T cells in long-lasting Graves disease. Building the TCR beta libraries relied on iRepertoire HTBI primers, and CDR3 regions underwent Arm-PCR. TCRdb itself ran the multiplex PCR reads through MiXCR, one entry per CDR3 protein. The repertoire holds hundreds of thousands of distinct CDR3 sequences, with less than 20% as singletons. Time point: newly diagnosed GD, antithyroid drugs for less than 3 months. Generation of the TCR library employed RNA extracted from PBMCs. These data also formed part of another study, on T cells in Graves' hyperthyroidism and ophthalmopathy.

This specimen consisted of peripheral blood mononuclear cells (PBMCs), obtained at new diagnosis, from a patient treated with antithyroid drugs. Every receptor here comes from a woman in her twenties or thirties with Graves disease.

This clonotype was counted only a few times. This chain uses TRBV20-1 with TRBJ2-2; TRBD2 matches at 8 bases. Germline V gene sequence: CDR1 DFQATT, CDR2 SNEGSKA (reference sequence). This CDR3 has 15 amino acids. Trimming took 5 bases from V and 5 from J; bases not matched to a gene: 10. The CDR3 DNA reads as TGCAGTGCTGCTACCGGGACTAGTCATACCGGGGAGCTGTTTTTT. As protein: CSAATGTSHTGELFF.

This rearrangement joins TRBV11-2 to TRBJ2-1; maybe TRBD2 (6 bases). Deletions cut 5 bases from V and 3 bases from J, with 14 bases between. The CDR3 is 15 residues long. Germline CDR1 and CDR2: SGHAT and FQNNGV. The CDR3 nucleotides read TGTGCCAGCAGCGCTGGGGGAGGTGGCTACAATGAGCAGTTCTTC. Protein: CASSAGGGGYNEQFF.

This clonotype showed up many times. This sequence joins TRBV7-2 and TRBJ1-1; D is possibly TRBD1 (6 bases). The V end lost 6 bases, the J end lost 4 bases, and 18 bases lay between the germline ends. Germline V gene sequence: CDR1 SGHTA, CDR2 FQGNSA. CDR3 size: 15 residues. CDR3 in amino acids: CASRLHRAASTEAFF. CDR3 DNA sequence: TGTGCCAGCAGACTTCACAGGGCGGCGAGCACTGAAGCTTTCTTT.

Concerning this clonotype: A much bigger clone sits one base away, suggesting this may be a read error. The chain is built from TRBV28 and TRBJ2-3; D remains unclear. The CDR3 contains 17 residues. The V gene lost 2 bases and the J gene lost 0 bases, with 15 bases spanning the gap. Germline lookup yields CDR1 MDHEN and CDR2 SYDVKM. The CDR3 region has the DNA TGTGCCAGCAGTTTACCCGGCAGGCCTACTAGCACAGATACGCAGTATTTT. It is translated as CASSLPGRPTSTDTQYF.

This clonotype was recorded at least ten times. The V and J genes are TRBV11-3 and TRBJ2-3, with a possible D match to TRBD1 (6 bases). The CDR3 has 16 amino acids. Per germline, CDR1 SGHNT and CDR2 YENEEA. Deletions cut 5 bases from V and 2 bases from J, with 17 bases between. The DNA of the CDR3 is TGTGCCAGCAGCCCTGGGGGCAGTCGAGCCACAGATACGCAGTATTTT. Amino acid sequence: CASSPGGSRATDTQYF.

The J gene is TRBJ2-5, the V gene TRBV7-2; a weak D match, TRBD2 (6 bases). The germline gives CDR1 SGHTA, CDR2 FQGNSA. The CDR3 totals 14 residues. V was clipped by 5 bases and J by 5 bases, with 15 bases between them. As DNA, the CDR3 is TGTGCCAGCAGCCTCGTCCGGGAGTGGGAGACCCAGTACTTC. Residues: CASSLVREWETQYF.

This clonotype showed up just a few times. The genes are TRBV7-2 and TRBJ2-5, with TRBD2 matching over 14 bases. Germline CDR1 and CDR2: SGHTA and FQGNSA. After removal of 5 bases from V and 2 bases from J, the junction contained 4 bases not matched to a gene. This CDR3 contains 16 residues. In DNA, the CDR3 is TGTGCCAGCAGCATAGGGACTAGCGGGGGACAAGAGACCCAGTACTTC. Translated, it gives CASSIGTSGGQETQYF.

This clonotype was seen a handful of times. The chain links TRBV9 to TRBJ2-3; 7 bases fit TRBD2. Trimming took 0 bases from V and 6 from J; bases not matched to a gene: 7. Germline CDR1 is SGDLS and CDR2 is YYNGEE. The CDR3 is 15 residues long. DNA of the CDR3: TGTGCCAGCAGCGTAGTTGCGGGAGTGATTGATACGCAGTATTTT. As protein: CASSVVAGVIDTQYF.

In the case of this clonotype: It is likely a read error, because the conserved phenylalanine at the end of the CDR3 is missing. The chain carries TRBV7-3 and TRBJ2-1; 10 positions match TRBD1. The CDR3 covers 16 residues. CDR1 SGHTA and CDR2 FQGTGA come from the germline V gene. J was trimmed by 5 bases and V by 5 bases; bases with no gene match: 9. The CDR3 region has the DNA TGTGCCAGCAGCCATATGCGTGGACAGGGGGACAATGAGCAGTTCCTC. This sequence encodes CASSHMRGQGDNEQFL.

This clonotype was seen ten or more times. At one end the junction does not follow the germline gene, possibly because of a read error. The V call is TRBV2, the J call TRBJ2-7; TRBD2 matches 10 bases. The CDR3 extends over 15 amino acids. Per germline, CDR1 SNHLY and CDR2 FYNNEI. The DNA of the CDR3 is TGTGCCATGAACCACATAGCGGGAGGCTCCGACGAGCAGTACTTC. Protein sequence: CAMNHIAGGSDEQYF.

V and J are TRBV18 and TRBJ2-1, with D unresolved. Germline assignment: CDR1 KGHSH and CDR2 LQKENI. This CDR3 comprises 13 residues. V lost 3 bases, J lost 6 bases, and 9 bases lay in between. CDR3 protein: CASSPWQANEQFF. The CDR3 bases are TGTGCCAGCTCACCCTGGCAGGCCAATGAGCAGTTCTTC.

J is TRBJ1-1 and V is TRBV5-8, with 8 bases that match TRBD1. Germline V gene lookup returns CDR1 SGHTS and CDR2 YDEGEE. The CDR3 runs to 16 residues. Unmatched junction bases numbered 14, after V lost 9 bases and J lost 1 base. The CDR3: CATNRGDLSWNTEAFF. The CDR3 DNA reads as TGTGCCACCAACAGGGGGGATTTGTCATGGAACACTGAAGCTTTCTTT.

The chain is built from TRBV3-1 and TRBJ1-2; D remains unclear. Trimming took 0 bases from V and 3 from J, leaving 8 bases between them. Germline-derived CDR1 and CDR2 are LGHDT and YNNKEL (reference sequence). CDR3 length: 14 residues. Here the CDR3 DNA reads TGTGCCAGCAGCCAAGAACGGGGTGACTATGGCTACACCTTC. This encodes CASSQERGDYGYTF.

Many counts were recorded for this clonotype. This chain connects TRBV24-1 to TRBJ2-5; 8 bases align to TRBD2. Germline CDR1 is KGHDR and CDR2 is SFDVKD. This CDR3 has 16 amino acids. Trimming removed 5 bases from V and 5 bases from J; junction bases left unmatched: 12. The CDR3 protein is CATSAHGGGNYETQYF. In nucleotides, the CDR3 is TGTGCCACCAGTGCCCACGGCGGGGGGAACTATGAGACCCAGTACTTC.

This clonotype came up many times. CDR3 protein: CSAQSGTDNNSPLHF. The DNA of the CDR3 is TGCAGTGCTCAGTCCGGGACGGATAATAATTCACCCCTCCACTTT. The chain has TRBV20-1 and TRBJ1-6, with D possibly being TRBD1 (5 bases). The V end lost 5 bases, the J end lost 5 bases, and 16 bases lay between the germline ends. Germline CDR1 and CDR2: DFQATT and SNEGSKA (reference sequence). This CDR3 is built from 15 residues.

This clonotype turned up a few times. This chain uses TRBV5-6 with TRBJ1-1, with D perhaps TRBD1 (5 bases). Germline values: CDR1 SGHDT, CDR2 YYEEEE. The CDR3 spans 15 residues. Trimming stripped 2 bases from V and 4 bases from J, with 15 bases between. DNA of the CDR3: TGTGCCAGCAGCTTAAGGGGAAGTAGAAGCACTGAAGCTTTCTTT. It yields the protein CASSLRGSRSTEAFF.